This TCR beta chain appears in the sequencing data of a study of beta chain features in type 1 diabetes. Findings and caveats of the study: Shorter templates may be favored by PCR, equally so in patients and controls. The study found moderately but significantly shorter TCRB CDR3s in all four CD4+ subsets of Type 1 diabetes patients.

Notes on this clone: Its cognate antigen is unknown.

Reverse transcribing all isolated RNA meant expressed TCRB transcripts were sequenced. The assay was immunoSEQ multiplex PCR, and TCRdb's table has in-frame clones only and misses some. The data show under 850,000 clones, around an eighth seen once. Via the markers CD45RO/CCR7/CD25/CD127/CD95/CD27, stem cell-like memory, regulatory, central memory and naive CD4+ cells were sorted. Every sorted population was more than 95% pure. The sample comprised naive CD4+ T cells from blood. The origin of this receptor is a man aged 18 to 29 with type 1 diabetes.

CDR3 sequence reads: CASSRAVVEQYF. DNA of the CDR3: TGTGCCAGCAGCCGCGCGGTGGTCGAGCAGTACTTC. The chain employs TRBV7-9 and TRBJ2-7; D not certain. V lost 5 bases and J lost 6, with 11 bases in between. From germline, CDR1 is SEHNR and CDR2 FQNEAQ (reference sequence). This CDR3 spans 12 amino acids. Drawing the rest from reference TRBV7-9 and TRBJ2-7, the complete variable domain is DTGVSQNPRHKITKRGQNVTFRCDPISEHNRLYWYRQTLGQGPEFLTYFQNEAQLEKSRLLSDRFSAERPKGSFSTLEIQRTEQGDSAMYLCASSRAVVEQYFGPGTRLTVT.